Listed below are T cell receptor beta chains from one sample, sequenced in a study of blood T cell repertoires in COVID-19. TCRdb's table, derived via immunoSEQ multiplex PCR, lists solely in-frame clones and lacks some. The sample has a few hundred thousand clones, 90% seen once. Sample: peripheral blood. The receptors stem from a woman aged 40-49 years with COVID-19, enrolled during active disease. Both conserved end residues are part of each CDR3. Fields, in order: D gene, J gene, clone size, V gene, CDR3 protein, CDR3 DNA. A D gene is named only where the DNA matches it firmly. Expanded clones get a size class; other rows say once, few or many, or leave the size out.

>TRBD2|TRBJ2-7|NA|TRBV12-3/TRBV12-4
CASSLAGGLEQYF
TGTGCCAGCAGTCTAGCGGGGGGTCTCGAGCAGTACTTC
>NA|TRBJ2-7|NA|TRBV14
CASSQLGSGVSYEQYF
TGTGCCAGCAGCCAACTAGGGTCAGGGGTCTCCTACGAGCAGTACTTC
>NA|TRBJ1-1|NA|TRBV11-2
CASSLGVRTEAFF
TGTGCCAGCAGCTTGGGAGTAAGGACTGAAGCTTTCTTT
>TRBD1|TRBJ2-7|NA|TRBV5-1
CASSLQTGGEYEQYF
TGCGCCAGCAGCTTACAGACAGGGGGAGAGTACGAGCAGTACTTC
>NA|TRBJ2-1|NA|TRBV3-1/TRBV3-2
CASSLALSSYNEQFF
TGTGCCAGCAGCCTCGCCTTGAGCTCCTACAATGAGCAGTTCTTC
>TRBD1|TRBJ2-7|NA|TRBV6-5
CASSRPGQVREQYF
TGTGCCAGCAGTCGCCCTGGACAGGTACGCGAGCAGTACTTC
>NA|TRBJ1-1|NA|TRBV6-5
CASSSARADTEAFF
TGTGCCAGCAGTTCCGCCAGGGCAGACACTGAAGCTTTCTTT
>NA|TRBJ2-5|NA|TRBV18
CASSPPGGPPGETQYF
TGTGCCAGCTCACCACCGGGGGGACCGCCCGGGGAGACCCAGTACTTC
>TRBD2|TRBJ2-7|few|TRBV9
CASSVSGSEQYF
TGTGCCAGCAGCGTGAGCGGGAGCGAGCAGTACTTC
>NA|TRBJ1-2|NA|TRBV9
CASSVAGSNYGYTF
TGTGCCAGCAGCGTTGCAGGATCTAACTATGGCTACACCTTC
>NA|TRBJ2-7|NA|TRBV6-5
CASNRVHEQYF
TGTGCCAGCAACAGGGTGCACGAGCAGTACTTC
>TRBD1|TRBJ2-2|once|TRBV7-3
CASGRTGTGELFF
TGTGCCAGCGGACGGACAGGGACCGGGGAGCTGTTTTTT
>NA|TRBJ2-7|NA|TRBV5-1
CASKEGLGAYEQYF
TGCGCCAGCAAGGAGGGGTTGGGAGCCTACGAGCAGTACTTC
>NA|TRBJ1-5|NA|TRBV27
CASSPMGGPGSRAQHF
TGTGCCAGCAGTCCTATGGGGGGACCCGGCAGCAGGGCCCAGCATTTT
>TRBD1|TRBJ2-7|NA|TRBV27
CASSFQSQQGWEQYF
TGTGCCAGCAGTTTCCAATCCCAACAGGGGTGGGAGCAGTACTTC
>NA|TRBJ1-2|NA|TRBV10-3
CASGGGDGYTF
TGTGCCTCCGGGGGAGGAGATGGCTACACCTTC
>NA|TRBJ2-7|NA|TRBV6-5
CATSTVYEQYF
TGTGCCACCTCGACAGTCTACGAGCAGTACTTC
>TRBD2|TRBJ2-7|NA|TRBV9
CASMRARLAQYYEQYF
TGTGCCAGCATGAGAGCCCGACTAGCGCAATACTACGAGCAGTACTTC
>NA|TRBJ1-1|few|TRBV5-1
CASSLTGPNTEAFF
TGCGCCAGCAGCTTGACAGGGCCGAACACTGAAGCTTTCTTT
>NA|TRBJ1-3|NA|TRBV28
CASSPGHSIGNTIYF
TGTGCCAGCAGTCCGGGACATAGTATTGGAAACACCATATATTTT